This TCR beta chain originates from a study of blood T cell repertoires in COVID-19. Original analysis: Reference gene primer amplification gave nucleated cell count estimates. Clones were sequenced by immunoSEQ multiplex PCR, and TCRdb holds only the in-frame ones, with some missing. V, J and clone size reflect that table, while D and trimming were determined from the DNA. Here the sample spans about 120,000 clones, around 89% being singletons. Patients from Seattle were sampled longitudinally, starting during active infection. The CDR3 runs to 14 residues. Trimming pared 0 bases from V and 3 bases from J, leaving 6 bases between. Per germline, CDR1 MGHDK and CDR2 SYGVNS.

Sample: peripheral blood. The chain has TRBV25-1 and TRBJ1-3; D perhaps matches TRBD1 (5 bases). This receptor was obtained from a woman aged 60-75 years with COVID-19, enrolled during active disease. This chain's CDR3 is CASSEYRDGNTIYF. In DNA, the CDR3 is TGTGCCAGCAGTGAATACAGGGATGGAAACACCATATATTTT.